The 27 T cell receptor beta chains listed next were all sequenced from one sample in a study of shared clonotypes between healthy human individuals. Libraries were prepared by immunoSEQ multiplex PCR; TCRdb keeps only in-frame clonotypes and omits some of them. The data contain about 1 million clones, about 80% of them seen just once; the ten biggest clones take up approximately 1.5%. The sample comprised memory CD4+ T cells sorted from blood. Subset defined: CD45RA-negative fraction. These receptors came from a man aged 18 to 29 in good health.

This clone showed up just a few times. V usage is TRBV2 and J usage is TRBJ2-7; 11 positions match TRBD2. This CDR3 has 17 amino acids. Germline-derived CDR1 and CDR2 are SNHLY and FYNNEI. Germline trimming cut 0 bases from V and 4 bases from J; bases unmatched to any gene: 8. The CDR3 reads CASSEAVVAGGYYEQYF. In DNA, the CDR3 is TGTGCCAGCAGTGAAGCGGTTGTAGCGGGGGGGTATTACGAGCAGTACTTC.

This clone was seen only once. The V call is TRBV11-2, the J call TRBJ2-1; the D gene could be TRBD1 or TRBD2 (5 bases each). Germline loops: CDR1 SGHAT, CDR2 FQNNGV. V shed 1 base and J shed 14 bases, with 15 bases lying between them. This CDR3 has 13 amino acids. CDR3 coding DNA: TGTGCCAGCAGCTTAGTGGGGGACCCCCAGGAGTTCTTC. The encoded protein is CASSLVGDPQEFF.

This clone was observed a handful of times. The chain combines TRBV18 with TRBJ1-4, with 7 positions matching TRBD1. J gave up 6 bases and V 2 bases, and 6 bases lay outside the gene matches. Germline lookup yields CDR1 KGHSH and CDR2 LQKENI. This CDR3 comprises 15 residues. The CDR3 spells CASSPFRGRDEKLFF. CDR3 DNA sequence: TGTGCCAGCTCACCATTTAGGGGGCGCGATGAAAAACTGTTTTTT. Variable domain in full (rest from reference TRBV18 and TRBJ1-4): NAGVMQNPRHLVRRRGQEARLRCSPMKGHSHVYWYRQLPEEGLKFMVYLQKENIIDESGMPKERFSAEFPKEGPSILRIQQVVRGDSAAYFCASSPFRGRDEKLFFGSGTQLSVL.

The J gene is TRBJ1-4, the V gene TRBV6-6; D unclear. The CDR3 runs 15 residues. CDR1 is MNHNY, CDR2 SVGAGI, per germline (reference sequence). V lost 2 bases to trimming and J lost 8 bases, with 15 bases between them. CDR3 in DNA: TGTGCCAGCAGTTACGACACAAAGTTTACCGAAAAACTGTTTTTT. Translation gives CASSYDTKFTEKLFF.

The rearrangement joins TRBV7-2 to TRBJ2-3; D unresolved. CDR1 SGHTA and CDR2 FQGNSA come from the germline V gene. CDR3 size: 16 residues. Trimming left V 3 bases short and J 1 base short, with 14 bases between. The CDR3 nucleotides read TGTGCCAGCAGCTTCCCACCTCACCGGGGCACAGATACGCAGTATTTT. It encodes CASSFPPHRGTDTQYF.

The chain joins TRBV4-3 to TRBJ2-7; a weak D match, TRBD1 (7 bases). The CDR3 has 15 amino acids. The germline V gene encodes CDR1 LGHNA and CDR2 YSLEER. Trimming took 0 bases from V and 7 from J, leaving 16 bases between them. The CDR3 nucleotides read TGCGCCAGCAGCCAAGAAGGGGGGACAGTGTGGGAGCAGTACTTC. Amino acids: CASSQEGGTVWEQYF.

CDR3 in DNA: TGTGCCAGCAGTTACGGACCTCCTGGTTGGGAACTGTTTTTT. Its protein is CASSYGPPGWELFF. The V and J genes are TRBV6-5 and TRBJ1-4, with unresolved D. Germline CDR1 and CDR2: MNHEY and SVGAGI. This CDR3 region has 14 residues. The V and J ends lost 2 bases and 12 bases respectively, with 16 bases between them.

The rearrangement uses TRBV5-1 and TRBJ2-3; 7 bases are shared with TRBD1. Losses at the gene ends were 4 bases for V and 2 bases for J; bases not matched to a gene: 13. Germline V gene lookup returns CDR1 SGHRS and CDR2 YFSETQ. This CDR3 comprises 17 residues. The CDR3 region is CASSVSRRDRDTDTQYF. CDR3 DNA: TGCGCCAGCAGCGTCTCCCGCCGGGACAGAGACACAGATACGCAGTATTTT.

This clone appeared once. V and J are TRBV6-5 and TRBJ2-5; TRBD1 is a possible D gene (5 bases). V was cut by 7 bases and J by 1 base, with 7 bases left in between. CDR3 size: 12 residues. The V gene's germline CDR1 is MNHEY and CDR2 SVGAGI. CDR3 amino acids: CASKGVQETQYF. The CDR3 DNA reads TGTGCCAGCAAAGGGGTCCAAGAGACCCAGTACTTC.

J is TRBJ2-7 and V is TRBV4-1; 12 nucleotides align to TRBD1. The germline V gene has CDR1 MGHRA and CDR2 YSYEKL. CDR3 length: 17 amino acids. V trimming: 1 base; J trimming: 3 bases; junction bases outside the gene matches: 7. The CDR3 coding sequence is TGCGCCAGCAGCCAAGGGACTGGGGACAGGGGGCGCTACGAGCAGTACTTC. This sequence encodes CASSQGTGDRGRYEQYF.

This clone was observed a few times. The chain recombines TRBV19 with TRBJ1-6, with 7 bases matching TRBD1. This CDR3 is built from 14 residues. CDR1 is LNHDA and CDR2 is SQIVND in the germline V gene (reference sequence). V dropped 6 bases and J dropped 5; count of bases not matched to a gene: 4. This CDR3 is CASRPQGDNSPLHF. CDR3 DNA sequence: TGTGCCAGTAGGCCTCAGGGGGATAATTCACCCCTCCACTTT.

Remarks on this clone: Additional DNA sequences in this sample encode the identical CDR3. V usage is TRBV6-6 and J usage is TRBJ2-5; 7 nucleotides line up with TRBD1. Trimming removed 2 bases from V and 5 bases from J; junction bases left unmatched: 8. The CDR3 runs 15 residues. Germline values: CDR1 MNHNY, CDR2 SVGAGI (reference sequence). CDR3 in DNA: TGTGCCAGCAGTTACGGGCAGGGGGTAGGGGAGACCCAGTACTTC. Its translation: CASSYGQGVGETQYF.

The chain links TRBV11-3 to TRBJ2-2, with D possibly being TRBD1 (5 bases). The CDR3 has 15 residues. Looked up from germline, CDR1 is SGHNT and CDR2 is YENEEA. With 2 bases removed from V and 4 bases from J, the gap between germline ends came to 11 bases. CDR3 residues: CASSLNAGSTGELFF. The DNA of the CDR3 is TGTGCCAGCAGCTTAAATGCAGGGTCCACCGGGGAGCTGTTTTTT.

This sequence joins TRBV30 and TRBJ1-1, with TRBD1 matching 9 bases. V shed 5 bases, J shed 6 bases, and the junction held 7 bases outside the gene matches. The germline V gene has CDR1 GTSNPN and CDR2 SVGIG (reference sequence). This CDR3 is built from 13 residues. The CDR3 region is CAWDRGNGAEAFF. CDR3 in DNA: TGTGCCTGGGACAGGGGGAACGGCGCTGAAGCTTTCTTT. The entire variable domain, with the rest obtained from reference TRBV30 and TRBJ1-1, is as follows: SQTIHQWPATLVQPVGSPLSLECTVEGTSNPNLYWYRQAAGRGLQLLFYSVGIGQISSEVPQNLSASRPQDRQFILSSKKLLLSDSGFYLCAWDRGNGAEAFFGQGTRLTVV.

The chain is built from TRBV23-1 and TRBJ1-1; D gene unclear. TRBV23-1 is an ORF; its function is uncertain. Deletions cut 1 base from V and 8 bases from J, with 5 bases between. This CDR3 is built from 11 residues. CDR3 protein: CASSQLTEAFF. In nucleotides, the CDR3 is TGCGCCAGCAGTCAATTGACAGAAGCTTTCTTT.

This chain links TRBV5-1 with TRBJ2-1, with 15 positions matching TRBD2. V dropped 4 bases and J dropped 4; count of bases not matched to a gene: 3. Germline loops: CDR1 SGHRS, CDR2 YFSETQ. CDR3 length equals 16 residues. The CDR3: CASSIGTSGRYNEQFF. The CDR3 DNA reads TGCGCCAGCAGCATCGGGACTAGCGGGAGGTACAATGAGCAGTTCTTC.

The chain uses TRBV10-3 and TRBJ2-1, with 8 bases fitting TRBD2. Germline V CDR1 and CDR2: ENHRY, SYGVKD. The CDR3 totals 19 residues. Germline trimming cut 2 bases from V and 0 bases from J; bases unmatched to any gene: 12. CDR3 protein: CAISEEVAGLLSSYNEQFF. CDR3 nucleotides: TGTGCCATCAGTGAGGAGGTAGCGGGACTCCTGAGCTCCTACAATGAGCAGTTCTTC.

Regarding this clone: Other DNA variants within this sample encode the same CDR3. The gene calls are TRBV5-1 and TRBJ2-5; possible D gene TRBD2, 8 bases. Germline CDR1 is SGHRS and CDR2 is YFSETQ. V was shortened by 1 base and J by 5 bases, with 12 bases between the two germline ends. This CDR3 is 14 amino acids long. The CDR3 nucleotides are TGCGCCAGCAGCTTGTCGGGAGGGGGCGAGACCCAGTACTTC. Residues: CASSLSGGGETQYF.

CDR3 amino acids: CASSGTSNTGELFF. The CDR3 DNA reads as TGTGCCAGCAGCGGGACCTCGAACACCGGGGAGCTGTTTTTT. This chain joins TRBV9 and TRBJ2-2; the D is unclear. Germline values: CDR1 SGDLS, CDR2 YYNGEE. V gave up 3 bases and J gave up 0 bases, with 6 bases separating them. The CDR3 sequence is 14 residues long.

V is TRBV11-2 and J is TRBJ2-2, with 9 bases fitting TRBD1. The ends lost 5 bases at V and 1 base at J; junction bases unmatched: 5. The CDR3 has 16 amino acids. Germline V gives CDR1 SGHAT, CDR2 FQNNGV. As DNA, the CDR3 is TGTGCCAGCAGCCTCCGGACAGGGGTGAACACCGGGGAGCTGTTTTTT. Its translation: CASSLRTGVNTGELFF.

This clone was seen more than once but under ten times. The V call is TRBV4-1, the J call TRBJ2-5; D is perhaps TRBD1 or TRBD2 (5 bases each). V was pared by 5 bases and J by 2 bases, with 9 bases between. Per the germline V gene, CDR1 is MGHRA and CDR2 is YSYEKL. The CDR3 is 13 amino acids. CDR3 sequence (DNA): TGCGCCAGCAGCGTGGGACCGCAAGAGACCCAGTACTTC. Amino acids: CASSVGPQETQYF.

The V and J genes are TRBV2 and TRBJ2-2, with TRBD2 matching over 9 bases. The J segment lost 6 bases and the V segment lost 4 bases, leaving 15 bases of the junction unmatched. CDR3 length: 18 residues. Germline values: CDR1 SNHLY, CDR2 FYNNEI. CDR3 DNA: TGTGCCAGCAGTGTGTCCAGAGTTAGCGGGAGTAGGCCCGGGGAGCTGTTTTTT. Protein: CASSVSRVSGSRPGELFF.

J is TRBJ2-3 and V is TRBV27; D is unresolved. The length of the CDR3 is 12 residues. The V and J ends lost 2 bases and 8 bases respectively, with 8 bases between them. Germline CDR1 is MNHEY and CDR2 is SMNVEV (reference sequence). CDR3 in DNA: TGTGCCAGCAGTTTAGAGCGAGGTACGCAGTATTTT. It yields the protein CASSLERGTQYF.

This clone was recorded only once. The genes are TRBV14 and TRBJ2-5; TRBD2 might be the D (6 bases). V lost 1 base to trimming and J lost 2 bases, with 11 bases between them. The germline V gene encodes CDR1 SGHDN and CDR2 FVKESK. The CDR3 spans 15 residues. CDR3 DNA: TGTGCCAGCAGCCAAGGAACTAGCTCACAAGAGACCCAGTACTTC. It codes for CASSQGTSSQETQYF.

V and J are TRBV11-2 and TRBJ2-1; 9 bases line up with TRBD1. The CDR3 is 15 amino acids. CDR1 and CDR2 from the germline V gene are SGHAT and FQNNGV. The V segment lost 5 bases and the J segment 5 bases; nucleotides outside the gene matches: 7. CDR3 residues: CASSPIGQGHNEQFF. CDR3 in DNA: TGTGCCAGCAGCCCCATCGGACAGGGGCACAATGAGCAGTTCTTC.

This rearrangement joins TRBV5-8 to TRBJ1-3, with D maybe TRBD1 (6 bases). Per the germline V gene, CDR1 is SGHTS and CDR2 is YDEGEE. The length of the CDR3 is 15 residues. V lost 0 bases and J lost 2, with 9 bases in between. CDR3 region: CASSLEGGTGNTIYF. For the CDR3, the DNA is TGTGCCAGCAGCTTGGAAGGGGGAACTGGAAACACCATATATTTT.

The chain has TRBV11-2 and TRBJ1-1; D gene ambiguous. Trimming removed 5 bases from V and 8 bases from J, with 15 bases in between. The germline V gene encodes CDR1 SGHAT and CDR2 FQNNGV. This CDR3 spans 13 amino acids. The DNA of the CDR3 is TGTGCCAGCAGCCCCGTTCGTAGGCCAGAAGCTTTCTTT. Amino acids: CASSPVRRPEAFF.